What follows describes a single T cell receptor (beta chain). Antigen unknown. The CDR3 spans 15 residues. V was trimmed by 1 base and J by 5 bases, leaving 11 bases between them. CDR1 is SGHVS, CDR2 FNYEAQ, per germline. TCRdb passed the 5' RACE reads through MiXCR, listing each CDR3 protein once. This table has under 200,000 distinct CDR3 sequences, roughly 11% appearing once. The data originate from a study of T cells after yellow fever vaccination. Findings and caveats of the study: Detected again after the booster were most primary-vaccination clones, at 95% to 98% CD4 and 80% to 90% CD8. Researchers cautioned that FACS-sorted repertoires could harbor abundant clonotypes contaminating from the bulk population. Across the CD4 and CD8 compartments, a small share of clonotypes was present in both.

This chain links TRBV7-6 with TRBJ2-2; TRBD1 might be the D (6 bases). This sequence was found in a young man who received the YFV17D yellow fever vaccine. This sample comprised CD8+ T cells sorted from PBMCs, obtained 15 days after the yellow fever booster vaccination. The CDR3 sequence is CASSLGGGETGELFF. CDR3 coding DNA: TGTGCCAGCAGCTTAGGAGGGGGAGAAACCGGGGAGCTGTTTTTT.